A single sample gave rise to the 18 T cell receptor beta chains below, sequenced in a study of cytomegalovirus exposure and HLA in healthy donors. Sequencing was performed with immunoSEQ multiplex PCR; in TCRdb, only in-frame clones are kept and a portion is missing. The table lists around 150,000 clones, under 90% of them singletons. Sequencing input: PBMCs. The source is a man between 18 and 29 years old in good health and CMV-seropositive.

The genes are TRBV28 and TRBJ2-7, with TRBD1 identical over 7 bases. The V gene end was trimmed by 6 bases and the J gene end by 3 bases; junction bases not matched to a gene: 11. The CDR3 spans 15 residues. The germline V gene encodes CDR1 MDHEN and CDR2 SYDVKM. CDR3 nucleotide sequence: TGTGCCAGCAGACCCACTTGGGACAGTAACTACGAGCAGTACTTC. As protein: CASRPTWDSNYEQYF.

This clone appeared a few times. V usage is TRBV10-2 and J usage is TRBJ2-1; D is ambiguous. Germline V CDR1 and CDR2: WSHSY, SAAADI. V was cut by 3 bases and J by 9 bases, with 6 bases left in between. This CDR3 has 11 residues. This chain's CDR3 is CASSEESEQFF. CDR3 nucleotide sequence: TGCGCCAGCAGTGAAGAGAGTGAGCAGTTCTTC.

This clone was observed a few times. The rearrangement links TRBV4-1 to TRBJ2-2; D is unresolved. V dropped 0 bases and J dropped 3 bases, with 11 bases sitting between them. The length of the CDR3 is 16 residues. Germline-derived CDR1 and CDR2 are MGHRA and YSYEKL. CDR3 DNA: TGCGCCAGCAGCCAAGATGGGCGCACCTACACCGGGGAGCTGTTTTTT. This translates into CASSQDGRTYTGELFF.

The CDR3 loop reads CASSPGTASSGNTIYF. For the CDR3, the DNA is TGTGCCAGCAGCCCGGGGACAGCTTCCTCTGGAAACACCATATATTTT. The chain recombines TRBV5-8 with TRBJ1-3; the match to TRBD1 covers 7 bases. The germline CDR1 and CDR2 sequences are SGHTS and YDEGEE. This CDR3 has 16 amino acids. Germline trimming cut 4 bases from V and 0 bases from J; bases unmatched to any gene: 7. Looking up the rest from reference TRBV5-8 and TRBJ1-3 gives the full variable domain: EAGVTQSPTHLIKTRGQQATLRCSPISGHTSVYWYQQALGLGLQFLLWYDEGEERNRGNFPPRFSGRQFPNYSSELNVNALELEDSALYLCASSPGTASSGNTIYFGEGSWLTVV.

This clone appeared a single time. J is TRBJ2-3 and V is TRBV30; TRBD2 agrees at 8 bases. After removal of 1 base from V and 3 bases from J, the junction contained 3 bases not matched to a gene. Germline V gene data show CDR1 as GTSNPN and CDR2 as SVGIG (reference sequence). The CDR3 has 14 residues. This CDR3 is CAWSARGGTDTQYF. The CDR3 nucleotides read TGTGCCTGGAGTGCCCGCGGGGGGACAGATACGCAGTATTTT.

This chain links TRBV9 with TRBJ2-1; TRBD2 matches 8 bases. With V trimmed by 3 bases and J by 5 bases, 7 bases remained unmatched. Per germline, CDR1 SGDLS and CDR2 YYNGEE. CDR3 length: 15 amino acids. The CDR3 sequence: CASSGVGTSDNEQFF. The CDR3 region has the DNA TGTGCCAGCAGCGGAGTCGGGACTAGTGACAATGAGCAGTTCTTC.

The chain has TRBV14 and TRBJ1-2, with TRBD1 as a possible D gene (5 bases). The V gene lost 0 bases and the J gene lost 5 bases, with 19 bases spanning the gap. The CDR3 totals 17 residues. Germline lookup yields CDR1 SGHDN and CDR2 FVKESK. CDR3: CASSQDRNSGGGYGYTF. Here the CDR3 DNA reads TGTGCCAGCAGCCAAGATCGGAACAGCGGGGGAGGGTATGGCTACACCTTC.

The genes are TRBV10-1 and TRBJ2-1, with D unresolved. Germline-derived CDR1 and CDR2 are WNHNN and SYGVQD (reference sequence). With 3 bases removed from V and 2 bases from J, the gap between germline ends came to 14 bases. This CDR3 spans 16 amino acids. CDR3 DNA sequence: TGCGCCAGCAGTGACGGCAGGCCTCTCACCTACAATGAGCAGTTCTTC. Amino acids: CASSDGRPLTYNEQFF.

This clone was seen only a few times. V gene TRBV19 combines with J gene TRBJ2-7, with D perhaps TRBD2 (6 bases). V gave up 8 bases and J gave up 0 bases, with 11 bases separating them. In germline, CDR1 is LNHDA, CDR2 SQIVND (reference sequence). The CDR3 loop spans 13 amino acids. CDR3 loop: CASRGTDSYEQYF. As DNA, the CDR3 is TGTGCCAGTCGGGGGACGGACTCCTACGAGCAGTACTTC.

This clone has only one observation. This rearrangement joins TRBV28 to TRBJ1-2; D is undetermined. CDR3 length: 14 amino acids. CDR1 and CDR2 from the germline V gene are MDHEN and SYDVKM. Trimming pared 5 bases from V and 1 base from J, leaving 11 bases between. The CDR3 DNA follows: TGTGCCAGCAGTCTTGGGCAGGATAACTATGGCTACACCTTC. Protein sequence: CASSLGQDNYGYTF.

The chain recombines TRBV10-1 with TRBJ2-1; D call uncertain. The germline CDR1 and CDR2 sequences are WNHNN and SYGVQD (reference sequence). Trimming removed 0 bases from V and 6 bases from J, with 12 bases in between. There are 15 residues in the CDR3. As DNA, the CDR3 is TGCGCCAGCAGTGAGTCCCCATACACGGGCAATGAGCAGTTCTTC. Encoded protein: CASSESPYTGNEQFF.

The chain combines TRBV30 with TRBJ1-4, with D perhaps TRBD1 (6 bases). Germline values: CDR1 GTSNPN, CDR2 SVGIG (reference sequence). The CDR3 spans 14 residues. V lost 2 bases to trimming and J lost 7 bases, with 14 bases between them. This chain's CDR3 is CAWSTGGGREKLFF. CDR3 nucleotides: TGTGCCTGGAGTACCGGGGGGGGGCGTGAAAAACTGTTTTTT.

This sequence joins TRBV27 and TRBJ2-2; TRBD2 matches at 12 bases. This CDR3 region has 17 residues. Germline CDR1 is MNHEY and CDR2 is SMNVEV (reference sequence). The V segment lost 6 bases and the J segment 6 bases; nucleotides outside the gene matches: 11. The CDR3: CASSPGLAGTFPGELFF. For the CDR3, the DNA is TGTGCCAGCAGCCCCGGACTAGCGGGAACCTTTCCCGGGGAGCTGTTTTTT.

The chain is built from TRBV9 and TRBJ1-1; 9 bases map to TRBD1. V shed 4 bases and J 3 bases; nucleotides not matched to a gene: 10. This CDR3 region has 16 residues. Germline CDR1 SGDLS, CDR2 YYNGEE. The CDR3 nucleotides read TGTGCCAGCAGCCCCGGGACAGGGTATATGGACACTGAAGCTTTCTTT. Translation gives CASSPGTGYMDTEAFF.

The chain uses TRBV11-2 and TRBJ2-1; TRBD1 is a possible D gene (5 bases). CDR1 SGHAT and CDR2 FQNNGV come from the germline V gene. The CDR3 has 15 amino acids. Trimming pared 0 bases from V and 2 bases from J, leaving 8 bases between. The CDR3 loop is CASSLETGTYNEQFF. The DNA for the CDR3 is TGTGCCAGCAGCTTAGAAACAGGTACCTACAATGAGCAGTTCTTC.

This clone was detected only once. This chain links TRBV21-1 with TRBJ2-2; the table's TRBD2 call for D was not verified on the DNA. TRBV21-1 is designated a pseudogene. The CDR3 consists of 16 residues. The CDR3 reads CASSKRVRTNTGELFF. The DNA of the CDR3 is TGTGCCAGCAGCAAACGGGTACGAACGAACACCGGGGAGCTGTTTTTT.

The genes are TRBV10-1 and TRBJ2-3; D is perhaps TRBD1 (6 bases). The CDR3 runs to 15 residues. V was shortened by 3 bases and J by 3 bases, with 13 bases between the two germline ends. The germline CDR1 and CDR2 sequences are WNHNN and SYGVQD (reference sequence). The CDR3 loop reads CASSDRGALTDTQYF. In DNA form, the CDR3 reads TGCGCCAGCAGTGACAGGGGCGCCTTGACAGATACGCAGTATTTT.

The J gene is TRBJ2-1, the V gene TRBV25-1, with D possibly being TRBD2 (5 bases). The CDR3 loop spans 13 amino acids. Germline V gene sequence: CDR1 MGHDK, CDR2 SYGVNS. The V gene lost 6 bases and the J gene lost 8 bases, with 14 bases spanning the gap. The CDR3 nucleotides read TGTGCCAGCAGCGCACGGGGTATGGATGAGCAGTTCTTC. Encoded protein: CASSARGMDEQFF.